This TCR beta chain was identified in a study of blood T cells in healthy people across ages. In this sample, this clonotype turned up many times. The length of the CDR3 is 16 residues. V gave up 0 bases and J gave up 5 bases, with 14 bases separating them. Looked up from germline, CDR1 is MNHEY and CDR2 is SMNVEV (reference sequence). A sample-barcoded 5' primer and a J-beta primer mix were used in a second PCR of roughly 6 to 12 cycles. TCRdb called the 5' RACE reads again in MiXCR, with one record for every CDR3 protein. The data hold about 1,500,000 distinct CDR3 sequences, with about 28% observed a single time.

The clonotype was recovered from a woman aged 25 to 45 in good health. The V gene is TRBV27, the J gene TRBJ1-5, with a possible D match to TRBD1 (5 bases). Sequencing was done on a sample of blood. The CDR3: CASSLSPTGAHQPQHF. DNA for the CDR3: TGTGCCAGCAGTTTATCCCCAACAGGAGCTCATCAGCCCCAGCATTTT.